This passage covers 26 T cell receptor beta chains from one sample sequenced in a study of blood T cell repertoires in COVID-19. The assay was immunoSEQ multiplex PCR, and TCRdb's table has in-frame clones only and misses some. The data contain roughly 50,000 clones, about 82% of them seen just once; the ten biggest clones take up 12%. The specimen was peripheral blood. The receptor set was obtained from a man aged 70-80 years with active COVID-19.

The V gene is TRBV27, the J gene TRBJ1-2; 7 nucleotides match TRBD1. This CDR3 comprises 15 residues. Trimming at V came to 5 bases and at J to 2 bases, leaving 8 bases not matched to a gene. CDR1 and CDR2 (germline): MNHEY, SMNVEV (reference sequence). The CDR3 sequence is CASSQTTGTNYGYTF. The DNA of the CDR3 is TGTGCCAGCAGTCAAACGACAGGGACCAACTATGGCTACACCTTC.

Judged by abundance, this clone is medium-sized (0.01 to 0.1%). The chain uses TRBV18 and TRBJ1-1; D remains ambiguous. Trimming shortened V by 3 bases and J by 0 bases, and 14 bases separated the two germline ends. The V gene's germline CDR1 is KGHSH and CDR2 LQKENI. The CDR3 is 16 amino acids. Here the CDR3 reads CASSPEAQQMNTEAFF. Here the CDR3 DNA reads TGTGCCAGCTCACCGGAAGCGCAACAAATGAACACTGAAGCTTTCTTT.

The chain combines TRBV24-1 with TRBJ2-1; D may be TRBD1 (5 bases). CDR1 KGHDR and CDR2 SFDVKD come from the germline V gene. Trimming pared 2 bases from V and 5 bases from J, leaving 6 bases between. CDR3 length: 13 amino acids. The CDR3 loop is CATSDYRNNEQFF. In nucleotides, the CDR3 is TGTGCCACCAGTGATTACAGGAACAATGAGCAGTTCTTC.

V is TRBV2 and J is TRBJ2-3, with D possibly being TRBD1 (6 bases). V gave up 6 bases and J gave up 1 base, with 14 bases separating them. CDR3 length equals 15 residues. Germline CDR1 reads SNHLY; CDR2 reads FYNNEI. In DNA form, the CDR3 reads TGTGCCAGCAGGGTAACAGGGTTGGGCACAGATACGCAGTATTTT. Translated, it gives CASRVTGLGTDTQYF.

This clone came up a few times. CDR3 region: CASSPEQGNQPQHF. CDR3 sequence (DNA): TGTGCCAGCTCACCGGAACAGGGCAATCAGCCCCAGCATTTT. This chain joins TRBV18 and TRBJ1-5, with D perhaps matching TRBD1 (5 bases). Germline CDR1 KGHSH, CDR2 LQKENI. The V and J ends lost 3 bases and 2 bases respectively, with 8 bases between them. The CDR3 runs 14 residues.

The chain uses TRBV19 and TRBJ1-2, with D maybe TRBD1 (6 bases). V lost 3 bases and J 4 bases, leaving 9 bases between the germline ends. Germline V lookup: CDR1 LNHDA, CDR2 SQIVND (reference sequence). The CDR3 is made up of 13 amino acids. The CDR3: CASSMNRAYGYTF. In DNA, the CDR3 is TGTGCCAGTAGTATGAACAGGGCCTATGGCTACACCTTC.

The gene calls are TRBV12-3 or TRBV12-4 and TRBJ2-7; the D gene is possibly TRBD1 (5 bases). The length of the CDR3 is 13 residues. Trimming cost V 7 bases and J 3 bases, with 13 bases left between them. The CDR3: CASTTRTSYEQYF. The CDR3 DNA sequence: TGTGCCAGCACAACCAGGACAAGCTACGAGCAGTACTTC.

The chain couples TRBV24-1 to TRBJ1-5, with D hard to call. This CDR3 region has 14 residues. Deletions cut 3 bases from V and 0 bases from J, with 5 bases between. From germline, CDR1 is KGHDR and CDR2 SFDVKD. For the CDR3, the DNA is TGTGCCACCAGTGATACTTATAGCAATCAGCCCCAGCATTTT. Translating gives CATSDTYSNQPQHF.

This clone was counted only a few times. Distinct nucleotide sequences in the sample also encode this CDR3. The rearrangement links TRBV5-1 to TRBJ1-1; 7 bases match TRBD1. CDR1 and CDR2 from the germline V gene are SGHRS and YFSETQ. This CDR3 region has 15 residues. J was trimmed by 0 bases and V by 4 bases; bases with no gene match: 6. The CDR3 here is CASSRTTGMNTEAFF. CDR3 nucleotides: TGCGCCAGCAGCCGGACGACAGGGATGAACACTGAAGCTTTCTTT. Complete variable domain (other parts from reference TRBV5-1 and TRBJ1-1): KAGVTQTPRYLIKTRGQQVTLSCSPISGHRSVSWYQQTPGQGLQFLFEYFSETQRNKGNFPGRFSGRQFSNSRSEMNVSTLELGDSALYLCASSRTTGMNTEAFFGQGTRLTVV.

This chain links TRBV2 with TRBJ1-1; 8 bases line up with TRBD1. Trimming at V came to 5 bases and at J to 0 bases, leaving 5 bases not matched to a gene. CDR1 and CDR2 (germline): SNHLY, FYNNEI. The CDR3 extends over 15 amino acids. The CDR3 region is CASSPRGQLNTEAFF. Written as DNA, the CDR3 is TGTGCCAGCAGTCCCAGGGGGCAGTTGAACACTGAAGCTTTCTTT.

The V gene is TRBV7-8, the J gene TRBJ2-2, with D possibly matching TRBD2 (6 bases). This CDR3 is 15 amino acids long. Per germline, CDR1 SGHVS and CDR2 FQNEAQ. Trimming stripped 2 bases from V and 4 bases from J, with 11 bases between. The CDR3 DNA follows: TGTGCCAGCAGCTTAAGGAGGGATCTCACCGGGGAGCTGTTTTTT. Protein: CASSLRRDLTGELFF.

This clone was recorded once. CDR3 bases: TGTGCCAGCAGCTTGGCGCGGGGGGGGGTTCGAAATGAGCAGTTCTTC. This codes for CASSLARGGVRNEQFF. V is TRBV5-4 and J is TRBJ2-1; the match to TRBD2 covers 9 bases. V shed 0 bases, J shed 7 bases, and the junction held 8 bases outside the gene matches. The CDR3 is 16 amino acids. Germline CDR1 and CDR2: SGHNT and YYREEE (reference sequence).

The chain's CDR3 is CASSPTSSNEKLFF. CDR3 coding DNA: TGTGCCAGCTCACCAACAAGTTCGAATGAAAAACTGTTTTTT. This sequence joins TRBV18 and TRBJ1-4, with D unresolved. CDR1 and CDR2 (germline): KGHSH, LQKENI. V shed 2 bases and J shed 5 bases, with 9 bases lying between them. This CDR3 is 14 amino acids long.

J is TRBJ2-1 and V is TRBV29-1, with D hard to call. The CDR3 is 14 residues long. The ends were cut back, 4 bases at V and 0 bases at J, with 10 bases in the middle. Germline CDR1 and CDR2: SQVTM and ANQGSEA. In nucleotides, the CDR3 is TGCAGCGTTGCCCCCCAGTCCTCCTACAATGAGCAGTTCTTC. Its translation is CSVAPQSSYNEQFF.

This rearrangement joins TRBV30 to TRBJ2-1; weak D call: TRBD2 (6 bases). The V gene lost 0 bases and the J gene lost 1 base, with 10 bases spanning the gap. Germline V lookup: CDR1 GTSNPN, CDR2 SVGIG (reference sequence). This CDR3 comprises 15 residues. CDR3 bases: TGTGCCTGGAGTGTAGGTAGCGGTTCCTACAATGAGCAGTTCTTC. This codes for CAWSVGSGSYNEQFF.

The count of this clone is one. This chain links TRBV2 with TRBJ2-5; possible D gene TRBD1, 6 bases. The ends were cut back, 6 bases at V and 5 bases at J, with 13 bases in the middle. This CDR3 is 13 amino acids long. Per germline, CDR1 SNHLY and CDR2 FYNNEI. In DNA form, the CDR3 reads TGTGCCAGCAGAGAACAGGGCTGGGAGACCCAGTACTTC. Translation gives CASREQGWETQYF.

The sample holds a few counts of this clone. The rearrangement uses TRBV7-8 and TRBJ2-2; tentative D call: TRBD1 (5 bases). The CDR3 has 11 amino acids. V lost 8 bases and J lost 6, with 7 bases in between. Germline-derived CDR1 and CDR2 are SGHVS and FQNEAQ. The CDR3 DNA is TGTGCCAGCCCCAGGGCCGGGGAGCTGTTTTTT. It yields the protein CASPRAGELFF. The variable domain in full, with the rest retrieved from reference TRBV7-8 and TRBJ2-2, is GAGVSQSPRYKVAKRGQDVALRCDPISGHVSLFWYQQALGQGPEFLTYFQNEAQLDKSGLPSDRFFAERPEGSVSTLKIQRTQQEDSAVYLCASPRAGELFFGEGSRLTVL.

The chain has TRBV2 and TRBJ2-7; 10 bases line up with TRBD1. Germline V gene lookup returns CDR1 SNHLY and CDR2 FYNNEI. V trimming: 6 bases; J trimming: 3 bases; junction bases outside the gene matches: 23. The CDR3 runs to 20 residues. The CDR3 here is CASRESPGQGTFFPLYEQYF. In DNA, the CDR3 is TGTGCCAGCAGGGAGTCTCCGGGACAGGGGACCTTTTTCCCCCTCTACGAGCAGTACTTC.

The V call is TRBV24-1, the J call TRBJ2-7; TRBD2 is a possible D gene (5 bases). The CDR3 contains 14 residues. Trimming cost V 5 bases and J 2 bases, with 12 bases left between them. Germline CDR1 KGHDR, CDR2 SFDVKD. DNA of the CDR3: TGTGCCACCAGTGCCCTTTGGGGAGCCTACGAGCAGTACTTC. Translating it yields CATSALWGAYEQYF.

The chain joins TRBV5-1 to TRBJ1-6; TRBD1 is a possible D gene (6 bases). Looked up from germline, CDR1 is SGHRS and CDR2 is YFSETQ. The CDR3 loop spans 14 amino acids. Deletions cut 5 bases from V and 7 bases from J, with 13 bases between. CDR3 coding DNA: TGCGCCAGCAGTTCAGGGGATTGGAATTCACCCCTCCACTTT. Protein: CASSSGDWNSPLHF.

The chain combines TRBV10-3 with TRBJ1-1; possible D gene TRBD1, 5 bases. The V gene's germline CDR1 is ENHRY and CDR2 SYGVKD. The CDR3 length is 14 residues. V shed 2 bases and J shed 0 bases, with 7 bases lying between them. The CDR3 bases are TGTGCCATCAGTGAGGGACAAATGAACACTGAAGCTTTCTTT. Its translation: CAISEGQMNTEAFF.

The chain carries TRBV25-1 and TRBJ2-1; 11 bases are shared with TRBD2. The CDR3 contains 17 residues. Germline V gene lookup returns CDR1 MGHDK and CDR2 SYGVNS. Trimming took 2 bases from V and 3 from J; bases not matched to a gene: 6. CDR3 nucleotide sequence: TGTGCCAGCAGTGAAAGGGTAGCGGGGGGGTACTACAATGAGCAGTTCTTC. It codes for CASSERVAGGYYNEQFF.

This clone was seen just once. CDR3 DNA sequence: TGTGCCAGCAGCTCGCAGGGGACTGAAGCTTTCTTT. Translation: CASSSQGTEAFF. The V and J genes are TRBV11-3 and TRBJ1-1, with D tentatively TRBD1 (6 bases). V dropped 4 bases and J dropped 5 bases, with 8 bases sitting between them. CDR1 SGHNT and CDR2 YENEEA come from the germline V gene. The CDR3 spans 12 residues.

V is TRBV30 and J is TRBJ2-7; 9 bases are shared with TRBD1. The CDR3 contains 15 residues. V was clipped by 2 bases and J by 6 bases; unmatched bases: 11. CDR1 is GTSNPN, CDR2 SVGIG, per germline (reference sequence). CDR3 DNA: TGTGCCTGGAGTCACAGGGGGCGAGGGTACTTCGAGCAGTACTTC. This codes for CAWSHRGRGYFEQYF.

This clone turned up a few times. The rearrangement joins TRBV6-4 to TRBJ2-7, with D possibly TRBD2 on 5 matching bases. Germline-derived CDR1 and CDR2 are MRHNA and SNTAGT. The CDR3 runs to 19 residues. Trimming removed 3 bases at V and 0 bases at J, with 24 bases between. DNA of the CDR3: TGTGCCAGCAGTGATTTCGGGTGGCGAAGGACTGAGTCCTCCTACGAGCAGTACTTC. Translated: CASSDFGWRRTESSYEQYF.

A few counts support this clone. The chain joins TRBV10-3 to TRBJ1-2; 9 bases match TRBD1. V lost 0 bases and J lost 3; bases outside the gene matches: 2. This CDR3 contains 15 residues. Germline loops: CDR1 ENHRY, CDR2 SYGVKD. The CDR3 DNA reads as TGTGCCATCAGTGAGTCGAGACAGGGGGACTATGGCTACACCTTC. Translating it yields CAISESRQGDYGYTF.